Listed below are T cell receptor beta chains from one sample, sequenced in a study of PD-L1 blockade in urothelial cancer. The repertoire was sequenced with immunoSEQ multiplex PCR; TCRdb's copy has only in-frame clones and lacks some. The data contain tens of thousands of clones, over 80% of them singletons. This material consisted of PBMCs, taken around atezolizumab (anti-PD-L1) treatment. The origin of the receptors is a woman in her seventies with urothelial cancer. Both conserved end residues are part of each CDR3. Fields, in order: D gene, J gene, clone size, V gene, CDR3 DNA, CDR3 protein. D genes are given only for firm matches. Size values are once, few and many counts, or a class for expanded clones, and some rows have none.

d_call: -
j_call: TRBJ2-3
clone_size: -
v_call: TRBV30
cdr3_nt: TGTGCCTGGAGTGGTGGGGCCCCAGATACGCAGTATTTT
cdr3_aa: CAWSGGAPDTQYF

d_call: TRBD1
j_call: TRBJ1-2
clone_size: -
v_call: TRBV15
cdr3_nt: TGTGCCACCAGCAGAACAGGGGGCGCATTGGGTGGCTACACCTTC
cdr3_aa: CATSRTGGALGGYTF

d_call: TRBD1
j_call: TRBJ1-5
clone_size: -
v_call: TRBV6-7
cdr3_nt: TGTGCCAGCAGTCCAGGACAGGGCGACCAGCCCCAGCATTTT
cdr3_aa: CASSPGQGDQPQHF

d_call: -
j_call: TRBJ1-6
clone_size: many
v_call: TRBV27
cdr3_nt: TGTGCCAGCAGTAGGACAGACAATTCACCCCTCCACTTT
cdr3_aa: CASSRTDNSPLHF

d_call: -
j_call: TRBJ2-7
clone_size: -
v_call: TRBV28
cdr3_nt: TGTGCCAGCACCACGACAGTCTCCTACGAGCAGTACTTC
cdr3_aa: CASTTTVSYEQYF

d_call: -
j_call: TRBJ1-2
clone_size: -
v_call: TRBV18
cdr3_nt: TGTGCCAGCTCACCACAGGGGGCTAACTATGGCTACACCTTC
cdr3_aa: CASSPQGANYGYTF

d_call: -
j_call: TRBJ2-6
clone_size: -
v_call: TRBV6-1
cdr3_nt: TGTGCCAGCAGTGAATGGAGTAGTTACTCTGGGGCCAACGTCCTGACTTTC
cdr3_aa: CASSEWSSYSGANVLTF

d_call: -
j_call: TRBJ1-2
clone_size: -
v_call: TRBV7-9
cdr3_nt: TGTGCCAGCACACCAGACGGGGGGACGAACTATGGCTACACCTTC
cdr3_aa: CASTPDGGTNYGYTF

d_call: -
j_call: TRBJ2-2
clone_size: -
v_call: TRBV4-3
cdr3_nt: TGCGCCAGCAGCCAGAAGACAGGCTACACCGGGGAGCTGTTTTTT
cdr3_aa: CASSQKTGYTGELFF

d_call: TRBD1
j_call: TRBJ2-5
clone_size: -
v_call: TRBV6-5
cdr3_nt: TGTGCCAGCAGCACCGGACAGGGGCCCCAAGAGACCCAGTACTTC
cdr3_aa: CASSTGQGPQETQYF

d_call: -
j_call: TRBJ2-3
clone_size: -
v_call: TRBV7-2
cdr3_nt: TGTGCCAGCAGTAATCGCGCCGGGACTAGCACAGATACGCAGTATTTT
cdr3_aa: CASSNRAGTSTDTQYF

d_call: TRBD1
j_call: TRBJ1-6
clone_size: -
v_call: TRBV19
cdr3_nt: TGTGCCAGTAGTTCAACAGGGGACGAGGCACCCCTCCACTTT
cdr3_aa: CASSSTGDEAPLHF

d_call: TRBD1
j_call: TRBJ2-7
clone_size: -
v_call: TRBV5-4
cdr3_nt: TGTGCCAGCAGTCCCCTCCGGACAGGGGGTGAGCAGTACTTC
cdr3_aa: CASSPLRTGGEQYF

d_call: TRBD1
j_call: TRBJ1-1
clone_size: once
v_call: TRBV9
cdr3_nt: TGTGCCAGCAGCGCAGGGACAGGGGCTGAAGCTTTCTTT
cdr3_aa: CASSAGTGAEAFF

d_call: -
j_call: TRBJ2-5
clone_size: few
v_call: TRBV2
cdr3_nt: TGTGCCAGCAGTGACAGGGATCGAGAGACCCAGTACTTC
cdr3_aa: CASSDRDRETQYF

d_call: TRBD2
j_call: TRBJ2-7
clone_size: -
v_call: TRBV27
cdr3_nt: TGTGCCAGCAGTTTCAACTCCCAGCGGGGAAACTACGAGCAGTACTTC
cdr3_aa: CASSFNSQRGNYEQYF

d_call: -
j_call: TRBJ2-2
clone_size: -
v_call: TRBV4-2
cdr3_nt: TGTGCCAGCAGCCAAGAGCAGGCTATGGGCACCGGGGAGCTGTTTTTT
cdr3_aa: CASSQEQAMGTGELFF

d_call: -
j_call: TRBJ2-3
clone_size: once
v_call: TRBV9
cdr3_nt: TGTGCCAGCAGCGTTTGGGGGGGGCCCCCTACAGATACGCAGTATTTT
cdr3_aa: CASSVWGGPPTDTQYF

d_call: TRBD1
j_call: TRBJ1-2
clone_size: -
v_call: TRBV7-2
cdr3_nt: TGTGCCAGCAGGCCTCCGGGACAGCAAATCTATGGCTACACCTTC
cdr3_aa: CASRPPGQQIYGYTF

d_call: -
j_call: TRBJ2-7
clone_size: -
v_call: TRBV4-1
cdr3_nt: TGCGCCAGCAGCCAATATCCCCCGGTAGCGGTTTATTACGAGCAGTACTTC
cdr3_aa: CASSQYPPVAVYYEQYF

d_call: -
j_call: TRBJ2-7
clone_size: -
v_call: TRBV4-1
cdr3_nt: TGCGCCAGCAGCCAAGATATGTCAGGGGTTTCCCTTTTATCCTACGAGCAGTACTTC
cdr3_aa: CASSQDMSGVSLLSYEQYF

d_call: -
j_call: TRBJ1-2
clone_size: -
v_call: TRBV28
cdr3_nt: TGTGCCAGCAGTTTATCCCCGGACAGTTATGGCTACACCTTC
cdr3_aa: CASSLSPDSYGYTF

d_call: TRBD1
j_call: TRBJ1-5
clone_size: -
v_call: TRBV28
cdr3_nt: TGTGCCAGCAGTTTACTACAGGGGGCCCGGGAGGGTGGTCAGCCCCAGCATTTT
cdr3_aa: CASSLLQGAREGGQPQHF

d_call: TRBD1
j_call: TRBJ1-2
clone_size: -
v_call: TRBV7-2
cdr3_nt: TGTGCCAGCAGCTTATATGTAGTGTCAGGGACAGATAACTATGGCTACACCTTC
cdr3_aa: CASSLYVVSGTDNYGYTF

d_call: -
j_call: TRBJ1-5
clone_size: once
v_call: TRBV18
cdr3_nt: TGTGCCAGCTCACCAGCCTTGGGGGGTCAGCCCCAGCATTTT
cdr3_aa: CASSPALGGQPQHF